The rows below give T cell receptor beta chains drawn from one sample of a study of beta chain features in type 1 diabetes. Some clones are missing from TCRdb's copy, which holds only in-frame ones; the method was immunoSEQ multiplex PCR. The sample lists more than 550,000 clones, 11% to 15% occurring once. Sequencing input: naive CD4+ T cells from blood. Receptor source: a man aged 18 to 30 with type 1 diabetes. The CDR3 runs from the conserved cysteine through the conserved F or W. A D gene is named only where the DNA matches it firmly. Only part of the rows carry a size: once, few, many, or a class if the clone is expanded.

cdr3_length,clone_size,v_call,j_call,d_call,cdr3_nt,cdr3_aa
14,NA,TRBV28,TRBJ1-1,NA,TGTGCCAGCAGTTCTGGGGGGAGTTCAAGGGAAGCTTTCTTT,CASSSGGSSREAFF
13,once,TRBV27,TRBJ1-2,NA,TGTGCCAGCGGGGAGGGCCTATCCTATGGCTACACCTTC,CASGEGLSYGYTF
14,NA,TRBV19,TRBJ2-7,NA,TGTGCCAGTAGTATCTTGGCTCCCGCCTACGAGCAGTACTTC,CASSILAPAYEQYF
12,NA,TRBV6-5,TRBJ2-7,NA,TGTGCCAGCAGAGCCGACAGGGCGGGGTGGAACTTC,CASRADRAGWNF
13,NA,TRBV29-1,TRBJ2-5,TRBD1,TGCAGCGTATCCGGGACAGGGGGCGGAGAGCAGTACTTC,CSVSGTGGGEQYF
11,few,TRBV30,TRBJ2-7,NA,TGTGCCTGGAGCTCGAACTACGAGCAGTACTTC,CAWSSNYEQYF
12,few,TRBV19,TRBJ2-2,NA,TGTGCCAGTAGCCTCGTGGACGGGGAGCTGTTTTTT,CASSLVDGELFF
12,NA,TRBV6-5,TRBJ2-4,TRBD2,TGTGCCAGCACCCCGACTAGCAACATTCAGTACTTC,CASTPTSNIQYF
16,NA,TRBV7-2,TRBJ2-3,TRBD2,TGTGCCAGCAGTCCCGCCCTAGCGGCCAACACAGATACGCAGTATTTT,CASSPALAANTDTQYF
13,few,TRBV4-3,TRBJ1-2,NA,TGCGCCAGCAGCCAATCCCATGGCTATGGCTACACCTTC,CASSQSHGYGYTF
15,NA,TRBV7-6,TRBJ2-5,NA,TGTGCCAGCAGCACCACCGGGGGCAGGGGAGAGACCCAGTACTTC,CASSTTGGRGETQYF
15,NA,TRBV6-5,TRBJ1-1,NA,TGTGCCAGCAGTTACTCTGGGACGTTGAACACTGAAGCTTTCTTT,CASSYSGTLNTEAFF
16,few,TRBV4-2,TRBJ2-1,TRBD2,TGTGCCAGCAGCCAAGATCCCGGACTAGCAAGTAATGAGCAGTTCTTC,CASSQDPGLASNEQFF
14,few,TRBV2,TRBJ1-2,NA,TGTGCCAGCAGTGAAGCGCTGATGGGATCCGGCTACACCTTC,CASSEALMGSGYTF
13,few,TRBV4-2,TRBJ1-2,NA,TGTGCCAGCAGCCAAGGAGATAACTATGGCTACACCTTC,CASSQGDNYGYTF
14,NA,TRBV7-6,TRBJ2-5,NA,TGTGCCAGCAGCCCATTAGGCCCTGTGGAGACCCAGTACTTC,CASSPLGPVETQYF
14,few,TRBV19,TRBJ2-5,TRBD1,TGTGCCAGTAGTCCTCGGACAGGGCAAGAGACCCAGTACTTC,CASSPRTGQETQYF
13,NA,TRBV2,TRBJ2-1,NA,TGTGCCAGCAGTGAGATGCGGTACAATGAGCAGTTCTTC,CASSEMRYNEQFF